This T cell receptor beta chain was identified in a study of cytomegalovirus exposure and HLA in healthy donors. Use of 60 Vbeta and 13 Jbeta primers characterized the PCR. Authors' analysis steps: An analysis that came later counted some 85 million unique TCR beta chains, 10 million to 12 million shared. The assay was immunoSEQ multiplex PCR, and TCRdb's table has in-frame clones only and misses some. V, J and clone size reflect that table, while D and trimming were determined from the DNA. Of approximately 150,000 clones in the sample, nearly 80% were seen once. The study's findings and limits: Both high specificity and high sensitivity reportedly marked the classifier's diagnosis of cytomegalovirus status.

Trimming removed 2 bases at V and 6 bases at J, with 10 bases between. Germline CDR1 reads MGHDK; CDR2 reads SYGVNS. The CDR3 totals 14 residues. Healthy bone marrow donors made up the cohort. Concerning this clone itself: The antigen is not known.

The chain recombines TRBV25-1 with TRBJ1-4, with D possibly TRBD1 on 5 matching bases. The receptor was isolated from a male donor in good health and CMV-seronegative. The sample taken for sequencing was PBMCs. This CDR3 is CASSERGDDEKLFF. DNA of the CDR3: TGTGCCAGCAGTGAACGGGGGGACGATGAAAAACTGTTTTTT.